This paragraph covers one T cell receptor beta chain sequence. This may be a read error: a much more frequent sequence differs by one nucleotide. The data were obtained in a study of neurological immune-mediated disorders. The time point denotes: longitudinal time-point 1 (baseline). The cDNA came from 5'RACE, which used 10-nucleotide random UMIs. TCRdb called the 5' RACE reads again in MiXCR, with one record for every CDR3 protein. The sample consists of 67,000 or so distinct CDR3 sequences, approximately 14% of them appearing once. Germline CDR1 and CDR2: SGHNT and YYREEE (reference sequence). This CDR3 is 15 amino acids long.

This TCR was recovered from a female donor with HTLV-1-associated myelopathy (HAM/TSP). V gene TRBV5-4 combines with J gene TRBJ2-3; D is ambiguous. Source material: PBMCs. DNA of the CDR3: TGTGTCAGCAGCTTGCAGAGCCTTAGCACAGATACGCAGTATTTT. Protein product: CVSSLQSLSTDTQYF.